This paragraph covers one T cell receptor (beta chain) sequence. Its antigen is not known. Unmatched junction bases numbered 4, after V lost 0 bases and J lost 4 bases. The germline V gene encodes CDR1 MNHEY and CDR2 SVGEGT. This CDR3 contains 15 residues. The data originate from a study of CD8 T cells in ankylosing spondylitis. Notes on the study in general: CD8+ cells made up the disease-linked clones, which were relatively rare in peripheral blood. Characteristic of ankylosing spondylitis blood, it appeared, was a TCR beta motif comprising about eight highly homologous variants.

TCRdb ran MiXCR on the 5' RACE reads and lists one entry per CDR3 protein. The sample has a few hundred thousand distinct CDR3 sequences; roughly 20% are singletons. The sample consisted of blood, either unsorted or a sorted T cell fraction (not recorded which). This TCR was recovered from a male donor with ankylosing spondylitis or in good health (not recorded which). The J gene is TRBJ2-5, the V gene TRBV6-2 or TRBV6-3; 8 bases map to TRBD2. This CDR3 reads CASSYSSGVGETQYF. DNA for the CDR3: TGTGCCAGCAGTTACTCTAGCGGGGTCGGAGAGACCCAGTACTTC.